This TCR beta chain was identified in a study of T cell responses to AZD1222 COVID-19 vaccine. Study-level background: Pooling covered second doses at about 4 or about 12 weeks. Study-level results: After two AZD1222 doses, spike-specific TCR breadth and depth rose versus day 0. Clonal diversity was possibly underestimated, and white British individuals and females predominated among donors. The study found vaccine-associated CD4 TCRs spanning spike, dominant at 160-218 and 743-854.

In regard to this clone: The antigen is undetermined.

Sequenced by immunoSEQ multiplex PCR; TCRdb stores in-frame clones only, minus some. Of about 160,000 clones listed, almost 90% were seen once; the top ten hold 5.5%. The TCR sequence derives from an adult in good health. This specimen consisted of peripheral blood, obtained on day 0 of AZD1222 vaccination.

In nucleotides, the CDR3 is TGTGCCAGCAGCTCGGGGGCGGGAGGATCCTACGAGCAGTACTTC. Translation gives CASSSGAGGSYEQYF. V and J are TRBV6-2 or TRBV6-3 and TRBJ2-7, with 8 nucleotides matching TRBD2. V shed 6 bases and J 1 base; nucleotides not matched to a gene: 8. The CDR3 runs to 15 residues. Germline V CDR1 and CDR2: MNHEY, SVGEGT.